Described below is a single T cell receptor (beta chain) sequence and its context. This clonotype came up a few times. What this receptor recognizes is not known. Per-nucleotide qualities are absent, and no much larger clonotype sits a single base away. These data originate in a study of response to subunit inactivated influenza vaccine (dated 2018 in TCRdb). In terms of the full investigation: The study used deep quantitative T cell receptor repertoire profiling to track responses to a trivalent subunit inactivated influenza vaccine. Overall study outcomes, separate from this receptor: The authors suggested that each seasonal influenza vaccination may recruit only a limited number of new T cells.

Sequences SGHTA (CDR1) and FQGTGA (CDR2) are obtained from the germline V gene. V is reduced by 2 bases and J by 1 base, leaving a spacing of 10 bases between them. The CDR3 covers 15 residues, taking in both the cysteine and the phenylalanine. The read is trimmed to its CDR3 DNA, 45 bases read in frame from base 1. Receptor libraries were prepared by RT-PCR. Sequencing relied on an Illumina HiSeq 2500. TCRdb's own reprocessing of the public reads used fastp at Q25 and MiXCR and kept productive beta chains. Every distinct CDR3 protein forms one entry, paired with its most common genes and DNA. The sample table records around 760,000 distinct CDR3 sequences; around 14% of these occur just once. The top ten clones comprise around 6.5% of the sample.

Here the sequenced sample was PBMCs from blood, taken roughly 15 days before vaccination. The clonotype originates from a man aged 45-65 years who received an inactivated influenza vaccine. Donor details come from another sample of the same person, matched by shared clones. In this chain, TRBV7-3 is recombined with TRBJ2-3; the D gene is possibly TRBD2, with 6 bases matching. Here the CDR3 is given as CASSLSPSGTDTQYF. The nucleotides read TGTGCCAGCAGCTTATCGCCTAGCGGCACAGATACGCAGTATTTT. The CDR3, completed at both ends by the reference TRBV7-3 and TRBJ2-3 genes, gives the full variable domain GAGVSQTPSNKVTEKGKYVELRCDPISGHTALYWYRQSLGQGPEFLIYFQGTGAADDSGLPNDRFFAVRPEGSVSTLKIQRTERGDSAVYLCASSLSPSGTDTQYFGPGTRLTVL.